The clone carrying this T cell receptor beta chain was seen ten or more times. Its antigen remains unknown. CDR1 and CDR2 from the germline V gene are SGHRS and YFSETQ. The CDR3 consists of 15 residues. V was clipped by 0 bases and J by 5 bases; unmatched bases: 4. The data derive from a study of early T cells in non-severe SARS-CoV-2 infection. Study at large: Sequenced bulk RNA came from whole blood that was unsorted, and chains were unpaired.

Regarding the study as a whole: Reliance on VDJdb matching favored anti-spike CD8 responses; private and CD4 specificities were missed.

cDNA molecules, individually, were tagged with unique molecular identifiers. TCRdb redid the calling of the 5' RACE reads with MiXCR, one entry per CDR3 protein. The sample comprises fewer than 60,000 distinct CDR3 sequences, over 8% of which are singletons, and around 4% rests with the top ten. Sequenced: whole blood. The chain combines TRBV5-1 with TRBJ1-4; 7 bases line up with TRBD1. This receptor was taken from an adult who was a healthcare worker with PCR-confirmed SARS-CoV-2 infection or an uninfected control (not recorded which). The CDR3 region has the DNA TGCGCCAGCAGCTTGGGGGACAGTCGAAATGAAAAACTGTTTTTT. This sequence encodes CASSLGDSRNEKLFF.